This T cell receptor (beta chain) was sequenced during a study of CD8+CD57+ T cells in acquired aplastic anemia (dated by TCRdb to the late 2010s). About the investigation overall: Extracted DNA from sorted CD4+ and CD8+ cells averaged about 3.4 ug, ranging from roughly 0.17 to 27.4 ug. Healthy donor samples averaged approximately 10 million reads for CD4+ and roughly 11 million for CD8+ cells.

For this clonotype: Its specific antigen is unknown. One end of the junction is discordant with germline, which a read error may explain.

The CDR3 contains 15 residues, cysteine and phenylalanine counted. Here the CDR3 DNA is all that survives: 45 bases in frame from base 1. CDR1 and CDR2, per the germline V gene (reference sequence), are DFQATT and SNEGSKA. TCR beta VDJ combination and CDR3 sequence profiling used genomic DNA as the template. An Illumina HiSeq 2000 was the platform used for TCR repertoire sequencing. Processing in the source paper ran as follows. TRBV/TRBJ rearrangement plots, CDR3 size and DJ length profiles, and Simpson's diversity index were used to assess repertoires. The immunodominant clone was defined as the most abundant DNA sequence in deep sequencing data. CDR3 amino acid sequences were checked for sharing between subjects and were compared against published repertoires and the VDJdb database. TCRdb trimmed the raw reads at Q25, called clones with MiXCR and kept productive beta chains. Here each entry gathers all rows of one CDR3 protein and keeps the most common genes and DNA. The V and J calls and clone size come from TCRdb's table, not from the authors' own analysis. This sample comprises over 150,000 distinct CDR3 sequences, approximately 43% of them detected only once. Around 0.96% of the sample belongs to the ten largest clones.

The investigation overall reported the following: CD8+ Simpson's diversity did not differ significantly between patients and healthy controls (P=0.060). Some 31 CD8+ CDR3 sequences were shared between patients and controls but appeared highly expressed in patients and within their immunodominant clones.

In this study, sorted CD4+ and CD8+ T cells from the blood of healthy subjects and of severe aplastic anemia patients had their TCR repertoires deep-sequenced. Ficoll-Paque density gradient centrifugation was used to isolate peripheral blood mononuclear cells. Before DNA extraction, CD4+ and CD8+ T cells were sorted with FACS or magnetic beads. Rearrangement joined TRBV20-1 to TRBJ1-2, and possibly TRBD1, on 5 matching bases. This receptor was taken from a human donor in good health. The material sequenced was sorted CD4+, CD8+, or CD8+CD57+ T cells (not recorded which) from PBMCs. The CDR3 has the sequence CSGRVIPGTLYGYTF. The bases read TGCAGTGGTAGAGTTATCCCAGGGACCCTTTATGGCTACACCTTC.